This T cell receptor beta chain stems from a study of T cells expressing NK-cell markers. Overall study context: Each TCR beta repertoire originated in sorted T cells that were CD3+CD56+NKG2C+, CD3+CD56+NKG2C- or CD3+CD56-NKG2C+. Overall study findings and caveats: Over 5 donors carried dominant NKG2C+ clonotypes that made up roughly 1.0-7.5% of their CD8+ T cells. Researchers report these clonotypes also headed the CD3+CD56-NKG2C+ fraction in four donors.

This CDR3 spans 14 amino acids. Per germline, CDR1 DFQATT and CDR2 SNEGSKA (reference sequence). About this clonotype: The antigen is not known.

UMI-tagged 5'RACE template switching yielded the TCR beta cDNA. Each CDR3 protein gets one entry in TCRdb, which reprocessed the 5' RACE reads and gives no DNA. This sample's table reports roughly 420,000 distinct CDR3 sequences. Sequences were obtained from blood T cells: a sorted CD56 or NKG2C T cell subset, CD4+ or CD8+ T cells, or bulk PBMC T cells (not recorded which). This clonotype was obtained from a woman aged 18 to 75 in good health. The chain links TRBV20-1 to TRBJ1-5; TCRdb designates TRBD1, a call that cannot be tested without DNA. The CDR3 sequence is CSARDDRGGQPQHF.